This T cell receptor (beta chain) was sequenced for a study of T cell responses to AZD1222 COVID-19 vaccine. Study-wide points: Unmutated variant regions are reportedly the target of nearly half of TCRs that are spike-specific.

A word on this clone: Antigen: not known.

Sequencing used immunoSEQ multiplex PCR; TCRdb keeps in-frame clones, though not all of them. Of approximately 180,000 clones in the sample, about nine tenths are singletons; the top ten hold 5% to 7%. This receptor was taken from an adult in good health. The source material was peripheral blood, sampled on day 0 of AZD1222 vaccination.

CDR3 nucleotides: TGTGCCAGTAGTATAGCCGGGGCTGGGGGTCAGCCCCAGCATTTT. This encodes CASSIAGAGGQPQHF. This chain joins TRBV19 and TRBJ1-5; a possible D gene is TRBD1 (5 bases). There are 15 residues in the CDR3. Trimming stripped 1 base from V and 6 bases from J, with 13 bases between. The germline V gene encodes CDR1 LNHDA and CDR2 SQIVND (reference sequence).